This TCR beta chain derives from a study of metastatic and nonmetastatic thyroid tumors. Study-wide context: Blood and tumor or nodule tissue repertoires from malignant and benign thyroid patients were compared.

Whole-study findings and limits: It was reportedly found that TCR beta diversity was significantly higher in malignant thyroid tumors than in benign nodules, a difference seen in both blood and tumor samples.

There were no patients who had received any treatment before thyroid surgery. This CDR3 contains 13 residues. Germline-derived CDR1 and CDR2 are SGHRS and YFSETQ. The V gene lost 0 bases and the J gene lost 6 bases, with 8 bases spanning the gap. TCRdb recomputed clones from the PCR reads via MiXCR. The table shows 15,000 to 20,000 clones, with around 22% occurring only once. Note on this clone: Its antigen is still unknown.

This receptor was identified in a female donor with papillary thyroid cancer or a benign thyroid nodule (not recorded which). Some clones in this sample may be carry-over from other donors' samples. The rearrangement uses TRBV5-1 and TRBJ2-3; no definite D call. Input material: adjacent normal tissue. In DNA form, the CDR3 reads TGCGCCAGCAGCTTGGCCGACCGGGATACGCAGTATTTT. Translated: CASSLADRDTQYF.